A single T cell receptor beta chain is shown here with its context. Its specificity is not known. The PCR used 60 Vbeta and 13 Jbeta primers. Original analysis: There were about 80 million unique TCR beta chains by a later count, and about 12 million of them were shared. The method was immunoSEQ multiplex PCR; TCRdb's version includes in-frame clones alone and lacks a portion of them. That table supplies the V and J calls and clone size; D and trimming were determined from the DNA. This table has roughly 120,000 clones, roughly 80% appearing once. This specimen comes from a study of cytomegalovirus exposure and HLA in healthy donors. The J segment lost 2 bases and the V segment lost 4 bases, leaving 9 bases of the junction unmatched. CDR3 length equals 17 residues. CDR1 and CDR2 (germline): MDHEN, SYDVKM. Findings of the study overall: A later analysis showed TCR association rates differing by HLA locus, peaking at DRB1 and lowest at HLA-C. Available immune exposure information was restricted to CMV serostatus only.

What was sequenced was PBMCs. This TCR came from a man between 60 and 70 years old in good health and CMV-seropositive. J is TRBJ2-5 and V is TRBV28; 11 nucleotides match TRBD2. The CDR3 DNA reads as TGTGCCAGCAGTTCAACGGGACGACTAGCGGGGCAAGAGACCCAGTACTTC. It translates to CASSSTGRLAGQETQYF.